This T cell receptor beta chain was found in a study of cytomegalovirus exposure and HLA in healthy donors. For this clone: Antigen unknown.

Both 60 Vbeta primers and 13 Jbeta primers went into the PCR. Sequencing was performed with immunoSEQ multiplex PCR; in TCRdb, only in-frame clones are kept and a portion is missing. This table holds about 200,000 clones. The study, taken as a whole, reports: By HLA locus, TCR association rates varied in a later analysis, with DRB1 showing the most and HLA-C the fewest. Reportedly, fewer N-insertions than the approximately 650-donor mean appeared in an Asian-associated ancestry cluster in a later analysis.

Trimming took 6 bases from V and 2 from J; bases not matched to a gene: 7. The CDR3 runs to 15 residues. The germline CDR1 and CDR2 sequences are SGHDT and YYEEEE. Material: PBMCs. The chain carries TRBV5-6 and TRBJ1-2, with 10 bases lining up with TRBD1. This TCR was recovered from a girl under 10 years old in good health and CMV-seropositive. This CDR3 is CASNSPTGGNYGYTF. Here the CDR3 DNA reads TGTGCCAGCAATTCTCCGACAGGGGGCAACTATGGCTACACCTTC.